This is a list of T cell receptor beta chains from one sample in a study of Ad26.COV2.S vaccination and SARS-CoV-2 variants. This table comes from immunoSEQ multiplex PCR, and its TCRdb copy is limited to in-frame clones, with some not included. The table includes 400,000 to 450,000 clones, 90% detected once. Here the sequenced sample was peripheral blood, taken in a trial of Ad26.COV2.S vaccine versus placebo. Receptors were obtained from a person aged 18-65 years who received the Ad26.COV2.S COVID-19 vaccine or a placebo. CDR3s include the opening cysteine and the closing phenylalanine or tryptophan. D genes are given only for firm matches. Size tells how often a clone was seen (once, few, many) or the class of an expanded clone, and some rows leave it out.

D gene	V gene	J gene	clone size	CDR3 length	CDR3 DNA	CDR3 protein
.	TRBV29-1	TRBJ2-5	.	15	TGCAGCGTTGGGCCGCCAGCGGGCATCCAAGAGACCCAGTACTTC	CSVGPPAGIQETQYF
.	TRBV7-6	TRBJ1-4	.	14	TGTGCCAGCAGGACAGGAACGACTAATGAAAAACTGTTTTTT	CASRTGTTNEKLFF
.	TRBV5-1	TRBJ2-1	.	14	TGCGCCAGCAGCGAAAGGAGGGAGTGGTATGAGCAGTTCTTC	CASSERREWYEQFF
TRBD1	TRBV28	TRBJ1-4	.	17	TGTGCCAGCAGGTCGGGACAGGGAGTTCGAGCTAATGAAAAACTGTTTTTT	CASRSGQGVRANEKLFF
.	TRBV7-8	TRBJ2-1	.	15	TGTGCCAGCAGCTTGGACACGGGGCGTTACAATGAGCAGTTCTTC	CASSLDTGRYNEQFF
TRBD2	TRBV7-8	TRBJ2-2	.	17	TGTGCCAGCAGCTTTCTGGGGGTAGCGGGAGGGTCCGGGGAGCTGTTTTTT	CASSFLGVAGGSGELFF
.	TRBV5-4	TRBJ2-1	.	16	TGTGTCAGCAGCTCACCCTGGGACTTGGGAAACAATGAGCAGTTCTTC	CVSSSPWDLGNNEQFF
TRBD1	TRBV28	TRBJ1-5	.	17	TGTGCCAGCAGTTTCCTTCCGGGACAGGGGAGCAATCAGCCCCAGCATTTT	CASSFLPGQGSNQPQHF
.	TRBV7-2	TRBJ1-1	.	15	TGTGCCAGCAGCCCTGTCACTGTGGGGAACACTGAAGCTTTCTTT	CASSPVTVGNTEAFF
.	TRBV10-3	TRBJ2-3	.	17	TGTGCCATCAGTGAGGAGTGGGTCAACCCTAGCACAGATACGCAGTATTTT	CAISEEWVNPSTDTQYF
TRBD1	TRBV28	TRBJ1-1	.	16	TGTGCCAGCAGTTTTACTGGACAGGGTGAGGCCACTGAAGCTTTCTTT	CASSFTGQGEATEAFF
.	TRBV28	TRBJ1-1	.	16	TGTGCCAGCAGTTTGGGTACAGGGTACATGAACACTGAAGCTTTCTTT	CASSLGTGYMNTEAFF
.	TRBV12-5	TRBJ1-2	once	16	TGTGCTAGTGGTTTGGTCCCCGGACAGCCCCAGTATGGCTACACCTTC	CASGLVPGQPQYGYTF
.	TRBV1	TRBJ2-3	.	17	TGCACCAGCAGCCAATCCGGACTAGCGGAAGACACAGATACGCAGTATTTT	CTSSQSGLAEDTDTQYF
TRBD1	TRBV27	TRBJ1-2	.	16	TGTGCCAGCGGCAGGACAGGGGCCCAGGCGGACTATGGCTACACCTTC	CASGRTGAQADYGYTF
TRBD1	TRBV28	TRBJ2-3	.	16	TGTGCCAGCAGTTTAAAGGACAGGAGGTTAGCAGATACGCAGTATTTT	CASSLKDRRLADTQYF
.	TRBV5-4	TRBJ2-2	.	14	TGTGCCAGCAGATCATCTAGCGTCCCCGGGGAGCTGTTTTTT	CASRSSSVPGELFF
TRBD2	TRBV11-3	TRBJ2-1	.	14	TGTGCCAGCAGCTCGTCGGGAGGGTGGGATGAGCAGTTCTTC	CASSSSGGWDEQFF
TRBD2	TRBV7-7	TRBJ2-7	.	14	TGTGCCAGCAGGGTAAACAGGGCGATTGGACTAGCGCCCTTC	CASRVNRAIGLAPF
TRBD1	TRBV10-3	TRBJ2-7	.	14	TGTGCCATCAGTGCGACAGGGAGCTCCTACGAGCAGTACTTC	CAISATGSSYEQYF
TRBD1	TRBV14	TRBJ2-7	.	15	TGTGCCAGCAGCCCCCTCGGGACAGCCTCCTACGAGCAGTACTTC	CASSPLGTASYEQYF
TRBD1	TRBV5-4	TRBJ1-1	.	13	TGTGCCAGCAGCCGGACAGGGAACACTGAAGCTTTCTTT	CASSRTGNTEAFF
TRBD2	TRBV6-5	TRBJ2-1	once	14	TGTGCCAGCAGTACCGGGACTAGCCTTACTGAGCAGTTCTTC	CASSTGTSLTEQFF
.	TRBV5-8	TRBJ2-2	.	14	TGTGCCAGCAGCTTAGTAGGAAACACCGGGGAGCTGTTTTTT	CASSLVGNTGELFF
.	TRBV27	TRBJ1-1	once	13	TGTGCCAGCAGATTCTCACAGCACACTGAAGCTTTCTTT	CASRFSQHTEAFF
.	TRBV7-2	TRBJ1-5	.	13	TGTGCCAGCAGCTTAAGCCGGGGTCAGCCCCAGCATTTT	CASSLSRGQPQHF
TRBD2	TRBV28	TRBJ2-7	.	17	TGTGCCAGCAGTCTACCCAAACTGCTAGCGGATTCCTACGAGCAGTACTTC	CASSLPKLLADSYEQYF
.	TRBV4-1	TRBJ1-2	.	15	TGCGCCAGCAGCCTCCTGAAAACAGGGAATGATGGCTACACCTTC	CASSLLKTGNDGYTF
.	TRBV9	TRBJ2-5	.	14	TGTGCCAGCAGCGTAGGGGCAGGACAAGAGACCCAGTACTTC	CASSVGAGQETQYF
TRBD2	TRBV5-1	TRBJ2-7	.	17	TGCGCCAGCAGCCCGACGACTAGCGGGGGACTGGCAGGGGAGCAGTACTTC	CASSPTTSGGLAGEQYF
.	TRBV10-1	TRBJ2-2	once	15	TGCGCCAGCAGTTTGCTAGCACGGAACACCGGGGAGCTGTTTTTT	CASSLLARNTGELFF
TRBD1	TRBV2	TRBJ1-2	.	14	TGTGCCAGCACCGAGGGACAGGGGGCGCCTCCGGACACCTTC	CASTEGQGAPPDTF
TRBD1	TRBV7-9	TRBJ1-2	once	16	TGTGCCAGCAGCCCTACTCGGACAGGGATTGACTATGGCTACACCTTC	CASSPTRTGIDYGYTF
.	TRBV27	TRBJ2-7	.	15	TGTGCCAGCAGTGCTACCGGGACCCGACCCTACGAGCAGTACTTC	CASSATGTRPYEQYF
.	TRBV27	TRBJ1-4	.	16	TGTGCCAGCAGTCTCTCCTCGGGGAAAAGCCCCGAAAAACTGTTTTTT	CASSLSSGKSPEKLFF
.	TRBV7-3	TRBJ2-5	once	16	TGTGCCAGCAGCTTAATTCCGGACTACCCACAAGAGACCCAGTACTTC	CASSLIPDYPQETQYF
.	TRBV7-9	TRBJ2-7	.	14	TGTGCCAGCAGCCCCTGGAAGGGGTTTTACGAGCAGTACTTC	CASSPWKGFYEQYF
.	TRBV6-2/TRBV6-3	TRBJ1-5	.	12	TGTGCCAGCAGCCGGGACCGTCAGCCCCAGCATTTT	CASSRDRQPQHF
TRBD1	TRBV29-1	TRBJ1-4	once	14	TGCAGCGCATTTTTGGGACAGGGTTTTGAAAAACTGTTTTTT	CSAFLGQGFEKLFF
.	TRBV7-2	TRBJ2-7	once	13	TGTGCCAGCAGCTTATCCGGGAGTAATATATGGTACTTC	CASSLSGSNIWYF
.	TRBV7-8	TRBJ2-7	.	13	TGTGCCAGCAGCCTCGACAGCTCCTACGAGCAGTACTTC	CASSLDSSYEQYF
TRBD2	TRBV2	TRBJ2-3	few	16	TGTGCCAGCAAGCGAACTAGCGGGACCGGAACAGATACGCAGTATTTT	CASKRTSGTGTDTQYF
.	TRBV27	TRBJ1-2	.	13	TGTGCCAGCAGTGCCGCCCTTGGGGGAGGCTACACCTTC	CASSAALGGGYTF
.	TRBV20-1	TRBJ2-7	.	11	TGCAGTGCCCCCAGCCGTTTCGAGCAGTACTTC	CSAPSRFEQYF
.	TRBV11-2	TRBJ2-3	.	16	TGTGCCAGCAGCCCCCCTGTGGCGGGAAGCGCAGATACGCAGTATTTT	CASSPPVAGSADTQYF
.	TRBV9	TRBJ2-7	.	14	TGTGCCAGCAGCGTAGCGCGGGGTACGGATGAGCAGTACTTC	CASSVARGTDEQYF
.	TRBV15	TRBJ2-7	.	14	TGTGCCACCAGCAGAGCTGCTAGATCTAACGAGCAGTACTTC	CATSRAARSNEQYF
TRBD2	TRBV5-6	TRBJ2-7	.	15	TGTGCCAGCAGCTCCCCGGGGGGGGGATACTACGAGCAGTACTTC	CASSSPGGGYYEQYF
.	TRBV6-1	TRBJ1-1	.	15	TGTGCCAGCAGTGAAGGGGTACTGGGGATCACTGAAGCTTTCTTT	CASSEGVLGITEAFF
.	TRBV6-1	TRBJ2-1	.	15	TGTGCCAGCAGTGAAGCCGGGACCCCATACAATGAGCAGTTCTTC	CASSEAGTPYNEQFF
.	TRBV21-1	TRBJ1-1	.	16	TGTGCCAGCAGCAAAAGCGGGACAGGGCTAAACACTGAAGCTTTCTTT	CASSKSGTGLNTEAFF
TRBD2	TRBV3-1/TRBV3-2	TRBJ2-5	.	15	TGTGCCAGCAGCCAAGATCGGGGAGGGAAAGAGACCCAGTACTTC	CASSQDRGGKETQYF
TRBD2	TRBV7-9	TRBJ2-1	.	15	TGTGCCAGCAGCTTAGCGGGGACTAACTACAATGAGCAGTTCTTC	CASSLAGTNYNEQFF
TRBD1	TRBV11-2	TRBJ2-7	.	15	TGTGCCAGCAGCCCTGGGACAGGACAAACCTACGAGCAGTACTTC	CASSPGTGQTYEQYF
TRBD2	TRBV12-3/TRBV12-4	TRBJ2-5	.	13	TGTGCCAGCAGTTCAAGGGAGGGAGAGACCCAGTACTTC	CASSSREGETQYF
TRBD1	TRBV4-3	TRBJ1-2	.	16	TGCGCCAGCAGCCAAGATCTCCCAGGGGGCTACTATGGCTACACCTTC	CASSQDLPGGYYGYTF
.	TRBV9	TRBJ2-7	.	14	TGTGCCAGCAGCGTAGTTTCGGATTCCTACGAGCAGTACTTC	CASSVVSDSYEQYF